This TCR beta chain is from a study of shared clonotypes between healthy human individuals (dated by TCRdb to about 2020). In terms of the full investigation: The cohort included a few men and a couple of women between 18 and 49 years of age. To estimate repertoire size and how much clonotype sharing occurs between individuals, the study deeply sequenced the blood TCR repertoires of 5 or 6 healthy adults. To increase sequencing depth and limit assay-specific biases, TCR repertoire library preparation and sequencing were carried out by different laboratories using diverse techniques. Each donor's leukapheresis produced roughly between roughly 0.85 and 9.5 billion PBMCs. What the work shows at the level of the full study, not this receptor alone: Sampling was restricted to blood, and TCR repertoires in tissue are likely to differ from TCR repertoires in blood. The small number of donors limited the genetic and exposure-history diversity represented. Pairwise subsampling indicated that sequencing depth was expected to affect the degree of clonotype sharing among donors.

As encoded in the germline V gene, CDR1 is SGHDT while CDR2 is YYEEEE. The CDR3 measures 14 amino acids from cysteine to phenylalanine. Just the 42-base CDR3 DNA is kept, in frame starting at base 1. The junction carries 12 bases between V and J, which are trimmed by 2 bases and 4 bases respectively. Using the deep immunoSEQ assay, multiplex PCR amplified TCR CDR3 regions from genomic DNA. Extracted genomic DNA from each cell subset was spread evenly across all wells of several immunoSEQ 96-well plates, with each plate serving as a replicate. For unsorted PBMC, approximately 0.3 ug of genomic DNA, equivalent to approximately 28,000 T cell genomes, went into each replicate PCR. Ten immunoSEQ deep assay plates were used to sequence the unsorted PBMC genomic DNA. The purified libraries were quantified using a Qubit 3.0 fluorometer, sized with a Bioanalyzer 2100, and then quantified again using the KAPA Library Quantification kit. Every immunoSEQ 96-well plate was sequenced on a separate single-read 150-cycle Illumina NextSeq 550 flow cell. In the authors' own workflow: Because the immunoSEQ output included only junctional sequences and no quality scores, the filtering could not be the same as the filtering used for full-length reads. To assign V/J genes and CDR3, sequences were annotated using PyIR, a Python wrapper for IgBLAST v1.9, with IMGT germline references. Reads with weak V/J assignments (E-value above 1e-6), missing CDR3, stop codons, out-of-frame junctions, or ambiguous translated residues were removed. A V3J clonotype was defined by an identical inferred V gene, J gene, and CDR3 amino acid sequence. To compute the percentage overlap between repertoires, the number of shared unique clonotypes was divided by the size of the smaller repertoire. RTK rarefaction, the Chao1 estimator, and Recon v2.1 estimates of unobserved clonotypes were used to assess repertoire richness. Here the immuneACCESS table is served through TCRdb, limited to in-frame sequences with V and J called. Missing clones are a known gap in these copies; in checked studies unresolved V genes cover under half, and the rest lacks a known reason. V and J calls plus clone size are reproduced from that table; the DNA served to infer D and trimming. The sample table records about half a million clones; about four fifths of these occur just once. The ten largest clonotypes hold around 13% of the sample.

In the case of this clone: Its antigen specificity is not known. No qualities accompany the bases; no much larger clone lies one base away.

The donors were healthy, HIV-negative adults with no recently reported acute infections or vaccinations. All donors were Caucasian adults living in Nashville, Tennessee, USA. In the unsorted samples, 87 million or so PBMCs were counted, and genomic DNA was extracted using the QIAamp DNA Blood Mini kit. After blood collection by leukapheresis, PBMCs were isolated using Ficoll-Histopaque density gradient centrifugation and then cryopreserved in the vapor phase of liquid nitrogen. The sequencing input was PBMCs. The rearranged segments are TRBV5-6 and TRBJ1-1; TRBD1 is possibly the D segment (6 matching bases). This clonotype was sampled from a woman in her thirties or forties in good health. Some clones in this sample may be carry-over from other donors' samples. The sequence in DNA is TGTGCCAGCAGCTTCGGGGGGCAGCGCACTGAAGCTTTCTTT. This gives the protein CASSFGGQRTEAFF.